What follows are 18 T cell receptor beta chains derived from one specimen sequenced in a study of CXCR3-negative and CXCR3-positive naive CD8 T cells (dated by TCRdb to the late 2010s). Sequencing relied on a NextSeq 550. The Human TCR Profiling Kit (MiLaboratory) was used to make UMI-labeled 5' RACE TRB cDNA libraries. The reads were reprocessed in TCRdb, with one entry per CDR3 protein sequence and no accompanying DNA. For this sample, the table gives around 45,000 distinct CDR3 sequences. The top ten clones comprise around 1.5% of the sample. The sequencing input was naive CXCR3- CD8+ T cells from blood. Reading the label with the study, this specimen's cell subset or site is: CD45RO-CCR7+CD27+CD95- naive CD8+ T cells lacking CXCR3 (TNR3-). Receptors were obtained from a human donor in good health. Some clones in this sample may be carry-over from other donors' samples.

This chain links TRBV6-2 or TRBV6-3 with TRBJ2-4; TCRdb calls TRBD2, which cannot be checked without DNA. This CDR3 has 16 amino acids. The germline gives CDR1 MNHEY, CDR2 SVGEGT. The CDR3 loop is CASSYPRGGDVGIQYF.

This sequence joins TRBV11-2 and TRBJ2-7; absent DNA, TCRdb's TRBD1 call cannot be checked. This CDR3 comprises 18 residues. Germline V gene sequence: CDR1 SGHAT, CDR2 FQNNGV. CDR3 sequence reads: CASSLVMGPTLSTYEQYF.

The chain has TRBV29-1 and TRBJ2-7; TCRdb calls TRBD1, which cannot be checked without DNA. Per the germline V gene, CDR1 is SQVTM and CDR2 is ANQGSEA. The length of the CDR3 is 17 residues. The CDR3 here is CSVEDPEPGQGSYEQYF.

This chain joins TRBV6-2 or TRBV6-3 and TRBJ1-5; lacking DNA, the TRBD1 call made by TCRdb goes unchecked. Germline values: CDR1 MNHEY, CDR2 SVGEGT. This CDR3 region has 14 residues. This CDR3 is CATRWAGAFQFQHF.

J is TRBJ2-1 and V is TRBV6-6; the TCRdb D gene call, TRBD2, has no DNA to confirm it. This CDR3 is built from 15 residues. Germline values: CDR1 MNHNY, CDR2 SVGAGI (reference sequence). The CDR3 spells CASSSLAGGYNEQFF.

The chain carries TRBV6-2 or TRBV6-3 and TRBJ2-1; TCRdb lists TRBD1, though no DNA is available to test this call. The germline CDR1 and CDR2 sequences are MNHEY and SVGEGT. CDR3 length: 14 amino acids. CDR3 sequence: CASTRTPQGGEQFF.

The J gene is TRBJ1-5, the V gene TRBV28. The CDR3 totals 13 residues. The germline V gene has CDR1 MDHEN and CDR2 SYDVKM. CDR3 sequence: CASSPLNEDPQHF. Combining the CDR3 with reference TRBV28 and TRBJ1-5 gives the whole variable domain DVKVTQSSRYLVKRTGEKVFLECVQDMDHENMFWYRQDPGLGLRLIYFSYDVKMKEKGDIPEGYSVSREKKERFSLILESASTNQTSMYLCASSPLNEDPQHFGDGTRLSIL.

Frequency places this clonotype as medium-sized. The chain combines TRBV4-3 with TRBJ1-1; TCRdb picks TRBD1, but there is no DNA to check that call. CDR3 length: 16 residues. The germline V gene has CDR1 LGHNA and CDR2 YSLEER. This chain's CDR3 is CASSQESLRGLGEAFF.

The chain recombines TRBV6-2 or TRBV6-3 with TRBJ2-1; the TRBD1 assignment by TCRdb is unverifiable without DNA. This CDR3 contains 15 residues. Germline V gene data show CDR1 as MNHEY and CDR2 as SVGEGT. CDR3 in amino acids: CASSLGHNLYNEQFF.

V usage is TRBV6-2 or TRBV6-3 and J usage is TRBJ1-1. CDR1 MNHEY and CDR2 SVGEGT come from the germline V gene. The CDR3 loop spans 14 amino acids. The CDR3 reads CASSWPGPGTEAFF.

V usage is TRBV29-1 and J usage is TRBJ2-1; TCRdb designates TRBD2, a call that cannot be tested without DNA. The CDR3 runs 14 residues. Germline assignment: CDR1 SQVTM and CDR2 ANQGSEA. This chain's CDR3 is CSVEADGRENEQFF.

The chain joins TRBV28 to TRBJ2-7; TCRdb picks TRBD1, but there is no DNA to check that call. CDR3 size: 11 residues. Germline V gene data show CDR1 as MDHEN and CDR2 as SYDVKM. CDR3 region: CASGSGHEQYF.

V gene TRBV3-1 combines with J gene TRBJ2-1. The CDR3 totals 13 residues. Germline V CDR1 and CDR2: LGHDT, YNNKEL (reference sequence). CDR3 residues: CASSYQANNEQFF.

This rearrangement joins TRBV20-1 to TRBJ2-5. The CDR3 consists of 16 residues. CDR1 and CDR2 from the germline V gene are DFQATT and SNEGSKA (reference sequence). The CDR3 spells CSARDFLSNEVETQYF.

V and J are TRBV10-3 and TRBJ2-7; without DNA, the TCRdb call of TRBD1 cannot be checked. Germline V CDR1 and CDR2: ENHRY, SYGVKD. This CDR3 has 15 amino acids. The CDR3 region is CAISELSGQTYEQYF.

J is TRBJ2-7 and V is TRBV29-1; TCRdb gives TRBD1 as the D gene, but with no DNA this cannot be confirmed. This CDR3 comprises 14 residues. Germline values: CDR1 SQVTM, CDR2 ANQGSEA. The CDR3 loop is CSALKTVSSYEQYF.

The chain recombines TRBV7-2 with TRBJ1-2. The CDR3 sequence is 15 residues long. The germline V gene has CDR1 SGHTA and CDR2 FQGNSA. CDR3 amino acids: CASSLRGGDSYGYTF.

The rearrangement joins TRBV29-1 to TRBJ2-1; no DNA is available, so the TRBD2 call from TCRdb remains unchecked. The germline V gene encodes CDR1 SQVTM and CDR2 ANQGSEA. The CDR3 spans 13 residues. This CDR3 is CSVAGGGIYEQFF.